The entry below describes one TCR beta chain. The target of this receptor is not known. Base qualities are missing; no much larger clone stands one base away. Its CDR3 holds 14 amino acids, cysteine through phenylalanine. CDR3 DNA is the only sequence kept; it has 42 bases, read in frame from the first base. For CDR1 and CDR2, the germline V gene (reference sequence) lists DFQATT and SNEGSKA. These data originate in a study of type 1 and type 2 diabetes patients (dated by TCRdb to the mid-2010s). In the study overall: The cohort comprised nine type 1 diabetes patients, a few type 2 diabetes patients and roughly six nondiabetic controls recruited in China. TCRbeta libraries were sequenced paired-end on Illumina HiSeq 2000 or MiSeq instruments. V gene usage was similar between roughly 18-cycle and approximately 23-cycle amplification, suggesting similar primer efficiencies and random PCR bias. Throughout the study, CD4 or CD8 MicroBeads on MACS columns were used to positively select CD4+ and CD8+ T cells from PBMCs. Type 2 diabetes patients served as a disease comparison group for the type 1 diabetes patients. The study used high-throughput sequencing to profile TCRbeta repertoires and compare individuals with type 1 diabetes, type 2 diabetes and no diabetes. Altogether, around 19,000,000 paired-end reads were produced across the whole study.

The instrument was an Illumina MiSeq. For TCRbeta CDR3 amplification, the template was genomic DNA taken from the sorted T cell subsets. Multiplex PCR with 30 forward and 13 reverse primers amplified the TCRbeta CDR3 region. PCR products were purified with AMPure XP beads, then indices and adaptors were added in a second approximately 27-cycle PCR. Before sequencing, libraries were gel-purified with the QIAquick Gel Extraction Kit. The authors processed their data as follows. Paired-end reads were merged with FLASH and aligned to IMGT V, D and J germline references using IgBLAST. Reads with less than 70% alignment identity to germline references were removed, leaving 11,114,426 reads across the study. CDR3 boundaries, reading frame and productivity were assigned following IMGT definitions. Highly-expanded clones were defined as clones making up 1% or more of reads, and normalized Shannon entropy was used to measure diversity. Group differences in Shannon entropy were tested with unpaired two-tailed t-tests. TCRdb took the public reads, trimmed them with fastp at Q25, ran MiXCR for clone calling and kept in-frame beta chains. Rows with a matching CDR3 protein are joined into one entry that keeps the most common DNA and genes. The V and J calls follow TCRdb's processing rather than the paper's. This sample has some 250,000 distinct CDR3 sequences in its table, and around 47% of those were observed once. The leading ten clones occupy around 13% of the sample.

General findings and caveats noted by the study authors: Since just a limited number of T2D and control samples were sequenced, some T1D-only HECs might also appear in more T2D or control samples. Study groups were not matched for age and gender, which possibly biased interpretation. Type 2 diabetes patients had few highly-expanded CD4+ clones (median one), and those clones made up a median approximately 4% of reads. Type 2 diabetes repertoires showed high diversity, significantly greater than type 1 diabetes repertoires in both CD4+ and CD8+ T cells. Type 2 diabetes and control samples had highly correlated V and J gene usage patterns, with the correlation between samples averaging about 0.97.

All diabetic patients met standard classification criteria for type 1 or type 2 diabetes, with glucose and C-peptide assessed by WHO-recommended methods. Donors were excluded if they had other autoimmune diseases or infections within the previous four weeks. Roughly 9.7 milliliters of peripheral blood were collected from each participant. PBMCs were isolated with LymphoPrep density separation. Sequencing used peripheral blood mononuclear cells (PBMCs). The chain uses TRBV20-1 and TRBJ2-7; 8 nucleotides in the junction match TRBD2. The DNA end favors TRBJ2-5, so the J call may be wrong. This TCR was recovered from a man in his late teens or twenties with type 2 diabetes. The CDR3 protein is CSASVGLALETQYF. The DNA sequence is as follows: TGCAGTGCTAGCGTTGGACTAGCTTTGGAGACCCAGTACTTC.